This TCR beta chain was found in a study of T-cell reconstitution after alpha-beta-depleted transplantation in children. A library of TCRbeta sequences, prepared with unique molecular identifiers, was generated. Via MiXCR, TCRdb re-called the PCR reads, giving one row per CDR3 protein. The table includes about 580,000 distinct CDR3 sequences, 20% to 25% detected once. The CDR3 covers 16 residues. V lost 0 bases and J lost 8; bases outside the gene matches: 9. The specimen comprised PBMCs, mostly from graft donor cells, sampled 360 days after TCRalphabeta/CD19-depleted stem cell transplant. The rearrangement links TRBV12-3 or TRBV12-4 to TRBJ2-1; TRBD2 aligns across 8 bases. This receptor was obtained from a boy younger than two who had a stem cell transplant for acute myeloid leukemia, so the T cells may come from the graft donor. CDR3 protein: CASSLASGLGPDEQFF. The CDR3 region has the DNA TGTGCCAGCAGTTTAGCTTCGGGACTAGGTCCGGATGAGCAGTTCTTC.